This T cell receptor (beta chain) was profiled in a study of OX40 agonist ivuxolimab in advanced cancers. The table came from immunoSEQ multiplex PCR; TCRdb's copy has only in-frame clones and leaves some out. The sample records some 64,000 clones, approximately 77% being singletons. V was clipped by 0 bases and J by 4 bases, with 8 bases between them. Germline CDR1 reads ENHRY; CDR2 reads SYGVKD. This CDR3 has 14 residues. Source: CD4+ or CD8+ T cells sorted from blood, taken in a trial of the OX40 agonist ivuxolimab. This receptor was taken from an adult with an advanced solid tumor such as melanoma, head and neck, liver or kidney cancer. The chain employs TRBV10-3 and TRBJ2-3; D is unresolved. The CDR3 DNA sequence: TGTGCCATCAGTGAGTCGACAAATCCAGATACGCAGTATTTT. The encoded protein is CAISESTNPDTQYF.